These 7 T cell receptor beta chains came from one sample sequenced in a study of PD-L1 blockade in urothelial cancer. The repertoire was sequenced with immunoSEQ multiplex PCR; TCRdb's copy has only in-frame clones and lacks some. The profile shows more than 65,000 clones, about nine tenths of them singletons. This sample comprised PBMCs, obtained around atezolizumab (anti-PD-L1) treatment. Source of these receptors: a woman aged 65 to 85 with urothelial cancer.

This chain uses TRBV18 with TRBJ2-3; 7 nucleotides match TRBD2. Germline assignment: CDR1 KGHSH and CDR2 LQKENI. CDR3 size: 15 residues. Trimming took 6 bases from V and 4 from J; bases not matched to a gene: 10. CDR3 nucleotide sequence: TGTGCCAGCTCTCCCCGAACCCGGGGGGCAGATACGCAGTATTTT. This codes for CASSPRTRGADTQYF.

The chain joins TRBV7-9 to TRBJ1-6; TRBD1 matches 11 bases. The length of the CDR3 is 17 residues. V shed 4 bases, J shed 8 bases, and the junction held 10 bases outside the gene matches. Germline lookup yields CDR1 SEHNR and CDR2 FQNEAQ (reference sequence). DNA for the CDR3: TGTGCCAGCAGCTCTAGGGACAGGGGGTTGTTGGATTCACCCCTCCACTTT. Amino acids: CASSSRDRGLLDSPLHF.

The V gene is TRBV4-1, the J gene TRBJ1-4, with D unclear. CDR1 is MGHRA, CDR2 YSYEKL, per germline. The V end lost 1 base, the J end lost 0 bases, and 6 bases lay between the germline ends. This CDR3 contains 15 residues. CDR3 region: CASSQVVATNEKLFF. In nucleotides, the CDR3 is TGCGCCAGCAGCCAAGTGGTAGCAACTAATGAAAAACTGTTTTTT.

The J gene is TRBJ2-1, the V gene TRBV7-8; D possibly corresponds to TRBD2 (7 bases). This CDR3 region has 15 residues. Germline loops: CDR1 SGHVS, CDR2 FQNEAQ. The V end was cut by 1 base, the J end by 2 bases, with 9 bases between. In DNA, the CDR3 is TGTGCCAGCAGCTTAGTAGGGGGGGCCTACAATGAGCAGTTCTTC. Amino acid sequence: CASSLVGGAYNEQFF. The variable domain in full, with the rest retrieved from reference TRBV7-8 and TRBJ2-1, is GAGVSQSPRYKVAKRGQDVALRCDPISGHVSLFWYQQALGQGPEFLTYFQNEAQLDKSGLPSDRFFAERPEGSVSTLKIQRTQQEDSAVYLCASSLVGGAYNEQFFGPGTRLTVL.

This chain uses TRBV7-8 with TRBJ2-7; 10 positions match TRBD1. V shed 3 bases, J shed 6 bases, and the junction held 8 bases outside the gene matches. CDR3 size: 15 residues. The germline CDR1 and CDR2 sequences are SGHVS and FQNEAQ. CDR3 region: CASSFPDRGHGEQYF. The CDR3 DNA reads TGTGCCAGCAGCTTTCCTGACAGGGGGCATGGCGAGCAGTACTTC. The whole variable domain, filled in from reference TRBV7-8 and TRBJ2-7, reads GAGVSQSPRYKVAKRGQDVALRCDPISGHVSLFWYQQALGQGPEFLTYFQNEAQLDKSGLPSDRFFAERPEGSVSTLKIQRTQQEDSAVYLCASSFPDRGHGEQYFGPGTRLTVT.

The rearrangement joins TRBV27 to TRBJ2-1, with 9 bases matching TRBD2. CDR1 and CDR2 from the germline V gene are MNHEY and SMNVEV (reference sequence). The J segment lost 4 bases and the V segment lost 5 bases, leaving 9 bases of the junction unmatched. The CDR3 loop spans 16 amino acids. The CDR3 protein is CASSPAGLAGYNEQFF. The CDR3 nucleotides read TGTGCCAGCAGTCCGGCGGGACTAGCCGGTTACAATGAGCAGTTCTTC.

The chain carries TRBV13 and TRBJ1-2; no reliable D call. The CDR3 totals 14 residues. The V end lost 4 bases, the J end lost 2 bases, and 11 bases lay between the germline ends. The germline gives CDR1 PRHDT, CDR2 FYEKMQ (reference sequence). CDR3 sequence: CASSSRGGNYGYTF. For the CDR3, the DNA is TGTGCCAGCAGCTCCCGGGGAGGGAACTATGGCTACACCTTC.